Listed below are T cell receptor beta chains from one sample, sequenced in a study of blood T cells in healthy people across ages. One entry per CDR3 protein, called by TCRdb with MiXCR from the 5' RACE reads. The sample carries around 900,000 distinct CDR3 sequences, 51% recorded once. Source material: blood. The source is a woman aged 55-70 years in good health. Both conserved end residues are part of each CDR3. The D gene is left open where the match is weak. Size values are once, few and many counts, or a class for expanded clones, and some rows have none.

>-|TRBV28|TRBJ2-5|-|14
CASSRTGQAETQYF
TGTGCCAGCAGCCGGACTGGGCAGGCGGAGACCCAGTACTTC
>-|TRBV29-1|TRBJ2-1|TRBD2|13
CSVESGRDNEQFF
TGCAGCGTTGAGAGCGGGAGGGACAATGAGCAGTTCTTC
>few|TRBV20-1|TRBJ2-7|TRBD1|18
CSARDRTGGRGMLYEQYF
TGCAGTGCTAGAGATCGGACTGGAGGCAGGGGGATGCTGTACGAGCAGTACTTC
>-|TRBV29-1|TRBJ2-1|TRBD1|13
CSADRDRPNEQFF
TGCAGCGCCGACCGGGACAGACCCAATGAGCAGTTCTTC
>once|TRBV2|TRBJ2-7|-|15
CASSEGPVTMVEQYF
TGTGCCAGCAGTGAAGGTCCCGTTACTATGGTCGAGCAGTACTTC
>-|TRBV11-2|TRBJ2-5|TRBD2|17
CASSLDPRLAGKETQYF
TGTGCCAGCAGCTTAGATCCCCGGCTAGCGGGGAAAGAGACCCAGTACTTC
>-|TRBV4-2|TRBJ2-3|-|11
CASRARNTQYF
TGTGCCAGCAGGGCTCGAAATACGCAGTATTTT
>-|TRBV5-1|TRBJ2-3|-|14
CASRPDNTGDTQYF
TGCGCCAGTAGACCGGACAACACCGGAGATACGCAGTATTTT
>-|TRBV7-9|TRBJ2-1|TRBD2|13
CASSTGGKREQFF
TGTGCCAGCAGCACCGGGGGGAAGCGGGAGCAGTTCTTC
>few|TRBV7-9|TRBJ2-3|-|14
CASSLDRRGYTQYF
TGTGCCAGCAGCTTAGACAGGCGAGGTTATACGCAGTATTTT
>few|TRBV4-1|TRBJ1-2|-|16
CASSQDWQDNFYGYTF
TGCGCCAGCAGCCAAGATTGGCAGGATAATTTCTATGGCTACACCTTC
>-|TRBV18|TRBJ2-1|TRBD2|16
CASSSLSGRSGNEQFF
TGTGCCAGCTCATCTTTAAGCGGGAGGAGTGGCAATGAGCAGTTCTTC
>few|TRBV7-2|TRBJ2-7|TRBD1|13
CASTTGVWHEQYF
TGTGCCAGCACCACAGGGGTTTGGCACGAGCAGTACTTC
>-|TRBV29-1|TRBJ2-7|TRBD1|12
CGVKGQGYEQYF
TGCGGCGTTAAGGGACAGGGTTACGAGCAGTACTTC
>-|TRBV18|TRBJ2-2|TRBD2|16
CASSPQRGQNTGELFF
TGTGCCAGCTCACCTCAGCGGGGGCAAAACACCGGGGAGCTGTTTTTT
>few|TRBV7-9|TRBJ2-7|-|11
CASSSYSEQYF
TGTGCCAGCAGCTCGTATTCCGAGCAGTACTTC
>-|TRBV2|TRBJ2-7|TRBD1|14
CASSWDRRTYEQYF
TGTGCCAGCAGCTGGGACAGGCGTACCTACGAGCAGTACTTC
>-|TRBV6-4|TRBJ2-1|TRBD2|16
CASSWRASGDYNEQFF
TGTGCCAGCAGTTGGAGGGCTAGCGGAGATTACAATGAGCAGTTCTTC
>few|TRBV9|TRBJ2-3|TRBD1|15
CASRKAGTASDTQYF
TGTGCCAGCAGGAAAGCCGGGACAGCTTCAGATACGCAGTATTTT
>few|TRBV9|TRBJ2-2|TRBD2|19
CASSATGTSGRAYTGELFF
TGTGCCAGCAGCGCCACCGGGACTAGCGGGAGGGCGTACACCGGGGAGCTGTTTTTT
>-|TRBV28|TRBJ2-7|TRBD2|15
CASSRGLAEAYEQYF
TGTGCCAGCAGTAGGGGACTAGCGGAGGCCTACGAGCAGTACTTC
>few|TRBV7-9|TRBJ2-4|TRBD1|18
CASSPGTGGLKAKNIQYF
TGTGCCAGCAGCCCCGGGACAGGGGGACTGAAGGCCAAAAACATTCAGTACTTC
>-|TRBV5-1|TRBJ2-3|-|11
CTSSQGDTQYF
TGCACCAGCAGTCAGGGAGATACGCAGTATTTT
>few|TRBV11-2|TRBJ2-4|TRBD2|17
CASSREIAGEAKNIQYF
TGTGCCAGCAGCCGAGAGATAGCGGGAGAAGCCAAAAACATTCAGTACTTC
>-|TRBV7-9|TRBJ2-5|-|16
CASSNRRDIAPVAQYF
TGTGCCAGCAGCAACCGCCGGGACATCGCCCCGGTGGCCCAGTACTTC
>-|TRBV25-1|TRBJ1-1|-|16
CASSEYYGNLNTEAFF
TGTGCCAGCAGTGAATATTACGGAAATCTGAACACTGAAGCTTTCTTT
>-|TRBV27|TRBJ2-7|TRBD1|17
CASSLTSGQGFTYEQYF
TGTGCCAGCAGTTTAACTTCCGGACAGGGTTTTACCTACGAGCAGTACTTC
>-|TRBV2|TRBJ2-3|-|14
CASSAWTNTDTQYF
TGTGCCAGCAGTGCTTGGACAAACACAGATACGCAGTATTTT
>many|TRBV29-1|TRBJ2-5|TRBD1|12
CSAPDRGETQYF
TGCAGCGCCCCGGACAGGGGGGAGACCCAGTACTTC
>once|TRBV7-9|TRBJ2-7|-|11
CASTRQYEQYF
TGTGCCAGCACCAGACAGTACGAGCAGTACTTC
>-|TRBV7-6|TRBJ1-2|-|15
CASSLAGGRTHGYTF
TGTGCCAGCAGCTTAGCCGGGGGGAGGACGCATGGCTACACCTTC
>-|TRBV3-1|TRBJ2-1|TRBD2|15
CASSQASGPYNEQFF
TGTGCCAGCAGCCAGGCTAGCGGACCCTACAATGAGCAGTTCTTC
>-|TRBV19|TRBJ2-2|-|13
CASSHRATGELFF
TGTGCCAGTAGTCACAGGGCTACCGGGGAGCTGTTTTTT
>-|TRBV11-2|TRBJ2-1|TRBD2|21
CASSLDPPGLAGGWGRETQFF
TGTGCCAGCAGCCTAGATCCGCCGGGACTAGCGGGAGGGTGGGGTCGAGAGACCCAGTTCTTC
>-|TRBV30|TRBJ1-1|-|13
CAWIPRGDIEAFF
TGTGCCTGGATACCCAGAGGGGACATCGAAGCTTTCTTT
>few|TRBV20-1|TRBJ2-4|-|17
CSAHSGLHGIAKNIQYF
TGCAGTGCTCATAGTGGGCTTCACGGGATAGCCAAAAACATTCAGTACTTC
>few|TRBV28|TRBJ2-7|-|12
CASTAAHNEQYF
TGTGCCAGCACCGCCGCTCATAACGAGCAGTACTTC
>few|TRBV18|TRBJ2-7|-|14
CASSSLDSGHEQYF
TGTGCCAGCTCTTCTCTAGATAGCGGACACGAGCAGTACTTC
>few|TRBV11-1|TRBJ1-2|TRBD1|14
CASSPRDRPYGYTF
TGTGCCAGCAGCCCCCGGGACAGGCCATATGGCTACACCTTC
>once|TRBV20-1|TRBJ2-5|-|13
CSARDRAWVTQYF
TGCAGTGCTAGAGACAGGGCCTGGGTGACCCAGTACTTC
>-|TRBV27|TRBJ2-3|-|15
CASSLYAGVTDTQYF
TGTGCCAGCAGTTTATATGCGGGTGTCACAGATACGCAGTATTTT
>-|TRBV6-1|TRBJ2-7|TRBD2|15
CASSDYSGGRYEQYF
TGTGCCAGCAGTGACTATAGCGGGGGTAGATACGAGCAGTACTTC
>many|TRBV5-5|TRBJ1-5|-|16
CASSLRGARSNQPQHF
TGTGCCAGCAGCTTAAGGGGTGCGAGGAGCAATCAGCCCCAGCATTTT
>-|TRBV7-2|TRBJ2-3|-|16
CASIRRRRDSVYTQYF
TGTGCCAGCATCCGTAGGCGGAGGGACTCGGTGTATACGCAGTATTTT
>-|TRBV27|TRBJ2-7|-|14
CASSFRTGPYEQYF
TGTGCCAGCAGTTTTCGGACGGGCCCCTACGAGCAGTACTTC
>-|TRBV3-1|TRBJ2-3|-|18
CASSQVVRRLSSTDTQYF
TGTGCCAGCAGCCAAGTTGTCCGGCGTCTTTCTAGCACAGATACGCAGTATTTT
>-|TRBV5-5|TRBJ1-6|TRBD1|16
CASGRAGQGSASPLHF
TGTGCCAGCGGACGAGCGGGACAGGGCTCTGCTTCACCCCTCCACTTT
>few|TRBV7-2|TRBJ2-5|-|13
CASSFNAGEGQYF
TGTGCCAGCAGCTTTAATGCCGGGGAAGGGCAGTACTTC
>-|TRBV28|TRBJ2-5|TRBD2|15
CASSPRTSGEETQYF
TGTGCCAGCAGTCCCCGGACTAGCGGGGAAGAGACCCAGTACTTC
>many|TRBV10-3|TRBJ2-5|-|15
CAISVGPSARETQYF
TGTGCCATCAGTGTTGGTCCATCCGCGAGGGAGACCCAGTACTTC
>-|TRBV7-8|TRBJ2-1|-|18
CASSLDTRGISLLNEQFF
TGTGCCAGCAGCTTAGACACTCGCGGGATTAGTTTATTGAATGAGCAGTTCTTC
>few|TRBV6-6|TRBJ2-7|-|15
CASSYPGQSSYEQYF
TGTGCCAGCAGTTACCCGGGACAAAGCTCCTACGAGCAGTACTTC
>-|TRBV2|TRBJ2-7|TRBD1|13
CASERQGVGEQYF
TGTGCCAGCGAAAGACAGGGCGTAGGAGAGCAGTACTTC
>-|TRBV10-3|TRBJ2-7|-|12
CAISEGPYEQYF
TGTGCCATCAGTGAGGGGCCCTACGAGCAGTACTTC